These 14 T cell receptor beta chains share one sample of origin, sequenced in a study of tumor and adjacent non-tumor tissue in lung cancer (dated by TCRdb to 2016 to 2018). The protocol used for the library was multiplex PCR. Sequencing took place on an Illumina HiSeq 2500. TCRbeta libraries were constructed through three rounds of nested PCR with primers (Table S4) according to protocols adapted from ARM-PCR. TCRdb trimmed public reads at Q25 via fastp, called clones via MiXCR and kept in-frame beta chains. Each entry merges the rows of one CDR3 protein and shows their most common DNA and genes. The sample includes 60,000 to 85,000 distinct CDR3 sequences, with around four fifths observed a single time. The ten largest clones add up to less than 15% of the sample. Bulk unsorted tissue served as the source for RNA extraction, and RNA quality was assessed using a NanoDrop ND-1000 and an Agilent 2100.

Sequenced material: lung tumor tissue. Source of these receptors: a woman in her 50s with non-small cell lung cancer.

With regard to this clonotype: The junction shows a germline mismatch at one end, possibly a read error. The V gene is TRBV6-1, the J gene TRBJ2-1; no reliable D call. Germline V gene lookup returns CDR1 MNHNS and CDR2 SASEGT. The CDR3 contains 13 residues. The CDR3 protein is CVSSERDNNKQFF. CDR3 nucleotides: TGTGTCAGCAGTGAAAGGGATAACAATAAACAGTTCTTC.

Turning to this clonotype: Its ends do not fully match the called genes, so a read error is possible. The chain uses TRBV6-6 and TRBJ2-5, with TRBD2 as a possible D gene (6 bases). Germline CDR1 is MNHNY and CDR2 is SVGAGI (reference sequence). CDR3 length equals 13 residues. The CDR3 bases are TGTGCCAACAGTAGCGGAGATCCGGAGACCAAGTACTTC. It specifies CANSSGDPETKYF.

The sample holds a few counts of this clonotype. The J gene is TRBJ2-1, the V gene TRBV11-2; 9 bases map to TRBD2. Per the germline V gene, CDR1 is SGHAT and CDR2 is FQNNGV. V shed 2 bases and J 3 bases; nucleotides not matched to a gene: 17. The CDR3 sequence is 20 residues long. CDR3 DNA: TGTGCCAGCAGCTTATTCCGGTCTCTAGCGGGATTAAGAATCTACAATGAGCAGTTCTTC. This codes for CASSLFRSLAGLRIYNEQFF.

This clonotype showed up just once. The chain recombines TRBV4-2 with TRBJ2-6; no definite D call. Trimming left V 4 bases short and J 2 bases short, with 9 bases between. Germline values: CDR1 LGHNA, CDR2 YNFKEQ. This CDR3 has 15 residues. The CDR3 loop reads CASSLSRPGANVLTF. CDR3 in DNA: TGTGCCAGCAGCCTAAGTCGCCCTGGGGCCAACGTCCTGACTTTC.

With respect to this clonotype: An end of the junction differs from the germline gene, which may be a read error. The rearrangement uses TRBV11-2 and TRBJ2-3, with D unclear. Germline values: CDR1 SGHAT, CDR2 FQNNGV. The CDR3 spans 13 residues. The CDR3 protein is CTSSVYRADTQYF. The DNA for the CDR3 is TGTACCAGCAGCGTATATCGGGCAGATACGCAGTATTTT. Full variable domain (outside the CDR3, taken from reference TRBV11-2 and TRBJ2-3): EAGVAQSPRYKIIEKRQSVAFWCNPISGHATLYWYQQILGQGPKLLIQFQNNGVVDDSQLPKDRFSAERLKGVDSTLKIQPAKLEDSAVYLCTSSVYRADTQYFGPGTRLTVL.

Worth noting for this clonotype: The junction and the germline gene differ at one end; a read error may be behind it. The V call is TRBV6-1, the J call TRBJ2-7; no firm D call. Germline V gives CDR1 MNHNS, CDR2 SASEGT. The CDR3 totals 13 residues. CDR3 sequence: CATRDKMGSERYF. Written as DNA, the CDR3 is TGTGCCACCAGAGACAAGATGGGCTCCGAGCGGTACTTC.

In regard to this clonotype: One junction end does not reproduce the germline sequence, and a read error may be involved. V usage is TRBV29-1 and J usage is TRBJ1-1, with D perhaps matching TRBD1 (5 bases). The CDR3 is 15 residues long. CDR1 is SQVTM, CDR2 ANQGSEA, per germline. The CDR3 DNA is TGCAGTGTTGGGGACGGGGGTCCTGGGCACACTGAAGCTTTCTTT. Translating it yields CSVGDGGPGHTEAFF.

This clonotype has just a few counts. This sequence joins TRBV7-9 and TRBJ1-4; perhaps TRBD1 as D (6 bases). Germline CDR1 reads SEHNR; CDR2 reads FQNEAQ (reference sequence). CDR3 length: 15 residues. Trimming left V 4 bases short and J 8 bases short, with 17 bases between. CDR3 coding DNA: TGTGCCAGCAGCTCCTACAGGGAAATCAGCGAAAAACTGTTTTTT. It codes for CASSSYREISEKLFF. Using reference TRBV7-9 and TRBJ1-4 for the parts outside the CDR3, the full variable domain is DTGVSQNPRHKITKRGQNVTFRCDPISEHNRLYWYRQTLGQGPEFLTYFQNEAQLEKSRLLSDRFSAERPKGSFSTLEIQRTEQGDSAMYLCASSSYREISEKLFFGSGTQLSVL.

A word on this clonotype: The junction differs from germline at one of its ends, possibly a read error. The chain recombines TRBV10-2 with TRBJ2-3, with D tentatively TRBD2 (5 bases). CDR1 WSHSY and CDR2 SAAADI come from the germline V gene. The CDR3 is 11 amino acids. Here the CDR3 DNA reads TGCTCCAGCAGTAGCGCAGATACGCAGAATTTT. It is translated as CSSSSADTQNF.

About this clonotype: One end of the junction varies from germline; a read error may be responsible. V is TRBV11-2 and J is TRBJ2-3; D remains ambiguous. CDR1 is SGHAT and CDR2 is FQNNGV in the germline V gene. This CDR3 contains 13 residues. The CDR3 DNA follows: TGTGCCAACAGCTTAGATCGGGCGCATACGCAGTATTTT. As protein: CANSLDRAHTQYF. The full variable domain, with the rest looked up from reference TRBV11-2 and TRBJ2-3, is EAGVAQSPRYKIIEKRQSVAFWCNPISGHATLYWYQQILGQGPKLLIQFQNNGVVDDSQLPKDRFSAERLKGVDSTLKIQPAKLEDSAVYLCANSLDRAHTQYFGPGTRLTVL.

The V gene is TRBV12-3 or TRBV12-4, the J gene TRBJ2-5; no clear D gene. V was shortened by 11 bases and J by 2 bases, with 18 bases between the two germline ends. The CDR3 covers 14 residues. As DNA, the CDR3 is TGTGCCTGCAATTTAGTGGCAGGTCAAGAGACCCAGTACTTC. It codes for CACNLVAGQETQYF.

As regards this clonotype: This likely comes from a read error, as the CDR3 has no conserved phenylalanine or tryptophan at its end. The chain combines TRBV6-6 with TRBJ2-2, with TRBD2 matching 11 bases. Germline V gene lookup returns CDR1 MNHNY and CDR2 SVGAGI (reference sequence). There are 15 residues in the CDR3. CDR3 nucleotides: TGTTCCAGCAGTTCTAGCGGGAGGACCCCCGGGGAGCTGTTTTCT. Its protein is CSSSSSGRTPGELFS.

This clonotype came up many times. This rearrangement joins TRBV28 to TRBJ2-1; TRBD2 is a possible D gene (6 bases). The CDR3 spans 11 residues. V was clipped by 7 bases and J by 9 bases, with 10 bases between them. Germline assignment: CDR1 MDHEN and CDR2 SYDVKM. As DNA, the CDR3 is TGTGCCAGCACCACCGGGGGTGAGCAGTTCTTC. It is translated as CASTTGGEQFF.

Regarding this clonotype: The junction does not match germline at one end; this may be a read error. The rearrangement joins TRBV6-1 to TRBJ2-7, with D perhaps TRBD2 (5 bases). The CDR3 has 13 amino acids. Germline V gives CDR1 MNHNS, CDR2 SASEGT. As DNA, the CDR3 is TGTGTCAGCAGTGAAGCTTCCGGGAACGAGCAGTACTTC. Its translation: CVSSEASGNEQYF.